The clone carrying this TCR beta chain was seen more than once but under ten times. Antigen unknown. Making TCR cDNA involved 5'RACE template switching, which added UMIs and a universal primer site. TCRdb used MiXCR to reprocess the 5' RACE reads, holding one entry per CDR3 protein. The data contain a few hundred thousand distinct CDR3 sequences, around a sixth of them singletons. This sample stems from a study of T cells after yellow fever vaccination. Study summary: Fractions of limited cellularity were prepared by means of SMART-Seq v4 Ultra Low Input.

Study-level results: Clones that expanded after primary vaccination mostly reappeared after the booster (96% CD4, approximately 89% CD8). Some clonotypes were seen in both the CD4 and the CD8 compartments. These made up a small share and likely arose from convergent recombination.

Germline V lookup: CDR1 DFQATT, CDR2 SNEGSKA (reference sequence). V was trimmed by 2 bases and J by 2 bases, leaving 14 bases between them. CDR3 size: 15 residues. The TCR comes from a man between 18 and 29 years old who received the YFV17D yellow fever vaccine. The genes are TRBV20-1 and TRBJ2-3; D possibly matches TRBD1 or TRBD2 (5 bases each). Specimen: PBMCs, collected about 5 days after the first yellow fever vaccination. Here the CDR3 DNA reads TGCAGTGCTAGATCCTATTTGGGACCCACAGATACGCAGTATTTT. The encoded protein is CSARSYLGPTDTQYF.